Following are 12 T cell receptor beta chains from one sample sequenced in a study of T-cell reconstitution after alpha-beta-depleted transplantation in children. Unique molecular identifiers were incorporated into the prepared TCRbeta library. TCRdb itself ran the PCR reads through MiXCR, one entry per CDR3 protein. The sample contains roughly 350,000 distinct CDR3 sequences, roughly 17% of which appear only once. This material consisted of PBMCs, mostly from graft donor cells, taken 360 days after TCRalphabeta/CD19-depleted stem cell transplant. The receptors were sampled from a male patient between 2 and 10 years old who had a stem cell transplant for acute lymphoblastic leukemia, so the T cells may come from the graft donor.

This sequence joins TRBV29-1 and TRBJ2-1, with 7 bases lining up with TRBD2. V lost 4 bases to trimming and J lost 2 bases; unmatched junction nucleotides: 20. The CDR3 runs to 19 residues. From germline, CDR1 is SQVTM and CDR2 ANQGSEA. The CDR3: CSVAGRGGSGVEAYNEQFF. CDR3 DNA sequence: TGCAGCGTTGCCGGTCGTGGCGGGAGTGGGGTGGAAGCCTACAATGAGCAGTTCTTC.

This clonotype showed up just a few times. One end of the junction fails to match germline, which may point to a read error. This chain uses TRBV5-1 with TRBJ1-4; perhaps TRBD1 as D (5 bases). CDR1 is SGHRS and CDR2 is YFSETQ in the germline V gene. The CDR3 has 14 residues. The CDR3 DNA is TGCGCCAGCAGATCAGGGCCTACCCATGAAGAACTGTTTTTT. It encodes CASRSGPTHEELFF.

CDR3 in DNA: TGTGCCAGCAGCCCTCGGGACTGGGAAAACGCCGAGCAGTTCTTC. Its translation: CASSPRDWENAEQFF. The chain recombines TRBV9 with TRBJ2-1; the D gene is possibly TRBD2 (6 bases). Germline V gene sequence: CDR1 SGDLS, CDR2 YYNGEE. The CDR3 extends over 15 amino acids. V lost 4 bases and J lost 10, with 21 bases in between.

This clonotype was seen more than once but under ten times. The rearrangement links TRBV4-1 to TRBJ2-1, with no clear D. The CDR3 contains 19 residues. CDR1 and CDR2 (germline): MGHRA, YSYEKL. Deletions cut 4 bases from V and 2 bases from J, with 24 bases between. CDR3 protein: CASSPPTRLLTSPYNEQFF. The CDR3 DNA sequence: TGCGCCAGCAGCCCCCCGACCCGATTATTGACCAGCCCCTACAATGAGCAGTTCTTC.

V is TRBV4-1 and J is TRBJ2-7; TRBD2 matches 12 bases. The V segment lost 4 bases and the J segment 5 bases; nucleotides outside the gene matches: 6. The CDR3 consists of 15 residues. In germline, CDR1 is MGHRA, CDR2 YSYEKL. This CDR3 is CASSRLAGDEDEQYF. Here the CDR3 DNA reads TGCGCCAGCAGCCGACTAGCGGGAGACGAGGACGAGCAGTACTTC.

The CDR3 sequence: CASSPSRVTSGRGPYNEQFF. CDR3 bases: TGTGCCAGCAGCCCTAGTCGGGTGACTAGCGGGAGGGGCCCCTACAATGAGCAGTTCTTC. The J gene is TRBJ2-1, the V gene TRBV11-1, with 14 bases matching TRBD2. Unmatched junction bases numbered 14, after V lost 5 bases and J lost 2 bases. This CDR3 is 20 amino acids long. Germline V gene data show CDR1 as SGHAT and CDR2 as FQDESV (reference sequence).

The chain couples TRBV5-1 to TRBJ1-1, with a possible D match to TRBD1 (6 bases). The germline V gene encodes CDR1 SGHRS and CDR2 YFSETQ. V was trimmed by 3 bases and J by 7 bases, leaving 13 bases between them. The CDR3 consists of 13 residues. This CDR3 reads CASSWAEGVEAFF. In DNA, the CDR3 is TGCGCCAGCAGCTGGGCCGAGGGGGTTGAAGCTTTCTTT.

This clonotype was recorded many times. This rearrangement joins TRBV7-6 to TRBJ2-3; D uncertain. The CDR3 contains 14 residues. Trimming took off 3 bases at V and 2 bases at J, with 9 bases between the two ends. Germline assignment: CDR1 SGHVS and CDR2 FNYEAQ. The CDR3 DNA sequence: TGTGCCAGCAGCTTGTATCGGGCCACAGATACGCAGTATTTT. Translated, it gives CASSLYRATDTQYF. Together with reference TRBV7-6 and TRBJ2-3, the CDR3 gives the full variable domain: GAGVSQSPRYKVTKRGQDVALRCDPISGHVSLYWYRQALGQGPEFLTYFNYEAQQDKSGLPNDRFSAERPEGSISTLTIQRTEQRDSAMYRCASSLYRATDTQYFGPGTRLTVL.

This clonotype showed up just a few times. V usage is TRBV4-2 and J usage is TRBJ2-6; 7 bases are shared with TRBD2. Germline V lookup: CDR1 LGHNA, CDR2 YNFKEQ. V dropped 2 bases and J dropped 1; count of bases not matched to a gene: 5. The CDR3 is 17 amino acids. In nucleotides, the CDR3 is TGTGCCAGCAGCCAACTAGCGGATTCTTCTGGGGCCAACGTCCTGACTTTC. Protein: CASSQLADSSGANVLTF.

This clonotype was recorded a few times. This rearrangement joins TRBV12-3 or TRBV12-4 to TRBJ1-5; D gene ambiguous. CDR3 length: 16 residues. Trimming cost V 1 base and J 0 bases, with 10 bases left between them. The CDR3 reads CASSLGPRDSNQPQHF. The CDR3 DNA follows: TGTGCCAGCAGTTTAGGACCAAGGGATAGCAATCAGCCCCAGCATTTT.

This clonotype showed up just a few times. This rearrangement joins TRBV24-1 to TRBJ2-2, with 9 bases aligning to TRBD2. CDR1 KGHDR and CDR2 SFDVKD come from the germline V gene. Losses at the gene ends were 6 bases for V and 7 bases for J; bases not matched to a gene: 11. This CDR3 contains 16 residues. The CDR3 loop is CATSSRGRALDGELFF. CDR3 in DNA: TGTGCCACCAGTTCCCGCGGGAGGGCCCTCGACGGGGAGCTGTTTTTT.

The chain employs TRBV20-1 and TRBJ2-1; no reliable D call. Germline V lookup: CDR1 DFQATT, CDR2 SNEGSKA (reference sequence). CDR3 length: 15 amino acids. In DNA form, the CDR3 reads TGCTGTGGTTTCAAGCCAGTGGAAAATGGCAATGAGCAGTTCTTC. Residues: CCGFKPVENGNEQFF.